The 27 T cell receptor beta chains reported below all come from one sample, sequenced in a study of blood T cell dynamics during melanoma immunotherapy. Indicated time point: pre-treatment baseline. TCRdb's copy holds only in-frame clones and misses some; the assay was immunoSEQ multiplex PCR. Of 15,000 to 20,000 clones listed, roughly 90% are singletons. Sequencing used blood, obtained from a patient treated with checkpoint blockade. The receptors stem from a human donor with melanoma.

V usage is TRBV7-3 and J usage is TRBJ2-2; 10 bases align to TRBD2. This CDR3 has 14 amino acids. Germline V gene sequence: CDR1 SGHTA, CDR2 FQGTGA. Germline trimming cut 8 bases from V and 4 bases from J; bases unmatched to any gene: 4. The chain's CDR3 is CASGLAGGTGELFF. For the CDR3, the DNA is TGTGCCAGCGGATTAGCGGGGGGCACCGGGGAGCTGTTTTTT.

This clone was recorded only once. The chain uses TRBV18 and TRBJ1-2, with D unresolved. The germline V and J ends were trimmed by 7 bases and 8 bases, with 14 bases remaining between them. Germline V lookup: CDR1 KGHSH, CDR2 LQKENI. CDR3 length equals 12 residues. The CDR3 DNA is TGTGCCAGCTACGATTCGACGGGCGGCTACACCTTC. Encoded protein: CASYDSTGGYTF.

The chain uses TRBV27 and TRBJ2-7; tentative D call: TRBD2 (6 bases). The CDR3 has 14 amino acids. Between the trimmed V and J ends, which lost 3 bases and 6 bases, there was a span of 15 bases. The germline gives CDR1 MNHEY, CDR2 SMNVEV (reference sequence). This chain's CDR3 is CASSFLRDITEQYF. The CDR3 DNA follows: TGTGCCAGCAGTTTTTTGCGGGATATCACCGAGCAGTACTTC.

V usage is TRBV14 and J usage is TRBJ2-7, with D unresolved. CDR1 and CDR2 from the germline V gene are SGHDN and FVKESK. Trimming left V 0 bases short and J 3 bases short, with 12 bases between. This CDR3 has 15 amino acids. The CDR3 here is CASSQDRRQHYEQYF. CDR3 in DNA: TGTGCCAGCAGCCAAGATCGACGGCAGCACTACGAGCAGTACTTC.

The V call is TRBV18, the J call TRBJ2-2, with TRBD1 identical over 8 bases. This CDR3 is built from 15 residues. CDR1 is KGHSH and CDR2 is LQKENI in the germline V gene. Trimming took 3 bases from V and 2 from J; bases not matched to a gene: 2. The CDR3 DNA reads as TGTGCCAGCTCACCGACAGGGGCCAACACCGGGGAGCTGTTTTTT. It codes for CASSPTGANTGELFF.

This chain links TRBV5-6 with TRBJ1-4; no clear D. Per germline, CDR1 SGHDT and CDR2 YYEEEE. Trimming removed 5 bases at V and 1 base at J, with 9 bases between. This CDR3 region has 14 residues. The CDR3: CASSSGRTNEKLFF. The CDR3 bases are TGTGCCAGCAGTAGTGGGAGAACTAATGAAAAACTGTTTTTT. Full variable domain (rest looked up from reference TRBV5-6 and TRBJ1-4): DAGVTQSPTHLIKTRGQQVTLRCSPKSGHDTVSWYQQALGQGPQFIFQYYEEEERQRGNFPDRFSGHQFPNYSSELNVNALLLGDSALYLCASSSGRTNEKLFFGSGTQLSVL.

This chain joins TRBV7-9 and TRBJ1-1; possible D gene TRBD1, 5 bases. From germline, CDR1 is SEHNR and CDR2 FQNEAQ (reference sequence). This CDR3 is built from 14 residues. The V end was cut by 3 bases, the J end by 5 bases, with 13 bases between. The CDR3: CASSFSRGMTEAFF. The CDR3 DNA reads TGTGCCAGCAGCTTCAGTCGGGGGATGACTGAAGCTTTCTTT.

This clone was picked up a small number of times. DNA for the CDR3: TGTGCTAGTGGTTTGGGATCCACCTACGAGCAGTACTTC. It yields the protein CASGLGSTYEQYF. The gene calls are TRBV12-5 and TRBJ2-7; no clear D. The germline V and J ends were trimmed by 1 base and 2 bases, with 6 bases remaining between them. Germline V gene data show CDR1 as LGHNT and CDR2 as FRNRAP. The CDR3 runs 13 residues. Combining the CDR3 with reference TRBV12-5 and TRBJ2-7 gives the whole variable domain DARVTQTPRHKVTEMGQEVTMRCQPILGHNTVFWYRQTMMQGLELLAYFRNRAPLDDSGMPKDRFSAEMPDATLATLKIQPSEPRDSAVYFCASGLGSTYEQYFGPGTRLTVT.

This chain connects TRBV5-8 to TRBJ2-2; a weak D match, TRBD1 (6 bases). The CDR3 is 16 residues long. Germline V gene data show CDR1 as SGHTS and CDR2 as YDEGEE. V lost 0 bases to trimming and J lost 0 bases, with 9 bases between them. In DNA form, the CDR3 reads TGTGCCAGCAGCTTGGGTCAGGGGACGAACACCGGGGAGCTGTTTTTT. As protein: CASSLGQGTNTGELFF.

Note on this clone: The same CDR3 is also encoded by other DNA sequences in this sample. The chain uses TRBV30 and TRBJ2-7; D remains ambiguous. The CDR3 extends over 11 amino acids. Trimming took off 1 base at V and 2 bases at J, with 3 bases between the two ends. CDR1 is GTSNPN and CDR2 is SVGIG in the germline V gene (reference sequence). CDR3 sequence: CAWSGAYEQYF. The CDR3 nucleotides are TGTGCCTGGAGTGGGGCCTACGAGCAGTACTTC.

The chain links TRBV2 to TRBJ2-7; D is perhaps TRBD2 (5 bases). Germline V gives CDR1 SNHLY, CDR2 FYNNEI. The V end was cut by 8 bases, the J end by 4 bases, with 12 bases between. This CDR3 region has 12 residues. CDR3 sequence reads: CASRRGSYEQYF. For the CDR3, the DNA is TGTGCCAGCCGGCGAGGGTCTTACGAGCAGTACTTC. Complete variable domain (other parts from reference TRBV2 and TRBJ2-7): EPEVTQTPSHQVTQMGQEVILRCVPISNHLYFYWYRQILGQKVEFLVSFYNNEISEKSEIFDDQFSVERPDGSNFTLKIRSTKLEDSAMYFCASRRGSYEQYFGPGTRLTVT.

The chain has TRBV5-1 and TRBJ2-2; TRBD2 aligns across 12 bases. CDR3 size: 16 residues. Germline V gene data show CDR1 as SGHRS and CDR2 as YFSETQ. Trimming took 6 bases from V and 2 from J; bases not matched to a gene: 5. The CDR3 region has the DNA TGCGCCAGCACGGCTAGCGGGAGGGCAAACACCGGGGAGCTGTTTTTT. It encodes CASTASGRANTGELFF. Full variable domain (rest looked up from reference TRBV5-1 and TRBJ2-2): KAGVTQTPRYLIKTRGQQVTLSCSPISGHRSVSWYQQTPGQGLQFLFEYFSETQRNKGNFPGRFSGRQFSNSRSEMNVSTLELGDSALYLCASTASGRANTGELFFGEGSRLTVL.

This chain links TRBV5-6 with TRBJ1-6; D gene ambiguous. CDR3 size: 16 residues. Germline assignment: CDR1 SGHDT and CDR2 YYEEEE. The ends were cut back, 1 base at V and 2 bases at J, with 10 bases in the middle. The CDR3 DNA is TGTGCCAGCAGCTTGTATCCAGGAACCTATAATTCACCCCTCCACTTT. It encodes CASSLYPGTYNSPLHF.

The chain joins TRBV7-2 to TRBJ2-7; 10 nucleotides match TRBD2. The CDR3 contains 17 residues. The V segment lost 4 bases and the J segment 0 bases; nucleotides outside the gene matches: 9. Germline assignment: CDR1 SGHTA and CDR2 FQGNSA. The CDR3 is CASSSGGAGGFSYEQYF. The CDR3 bases are TGTGCCAGCAGCTCAGGGGGAGCGGGGGGGTTCTCCTACGAGCAGTACTTC. Combining the CDR3 with reference TRBV7-2 and TRBJ2-7 gives the whole variable domain GAGVSQSPSNKVTEKGKDVELRCDPISGHTALYWYRQSLGQGLEFLIYFQGNSAPDKSGLPSDRFSAERTGGSVSTLTIQRTQQEDSAVYLCASSSGGAGGFSYEQYFGPGTRLTVT.

V gene TRBV11-2 combines with J gene TRBJ2-5, with 9 bases fitting TRBD2. Judging by the DNA end, TRBJ2-7 fits better; the J call may be wrong. This CDR3 is built from 15 residues. Looked up from germline, CDR1 is SGHAT and CDR2 is FQNNGV. The DNA of the CDR3 is TGTGCCAGCAGCTTGCTAGCGGGGCCCTACTACGAGCAGTACTTC. Its translation is CASSLLAGPYYEQYF.

This chain links TRBV5-6 with TRBJ1-2; D is uncertain. The V end lost 5 bases, the J end lost 4 bases, and 18 bases lay between the germline ends. The CDR3 loop spans 15 amino acids. The germline V gene has CDR1 SGHDT and CDR2 YYEEEE. The CDR3: CASRAAASPIYGYTF. Here the CDR3 DNA reads TGTGCCAGCAGGGCGGCAGCTTCACCGATCTATGGCTACACCTTC.

The rearrangement uses TRBV18 and TRBJ2-7; 8 bases align to TRBD2. V was pared by 0 bases and J by 2 bases, with 9 bases of the junction left unmatched. This CDR3 has 17 residues. Germline lookup yields CDR1 KGHSH and CDR2 LQKENI. CDR3 coding DNA: TGTGCCAGCTCACCACCTTCTCGACGGGGGGGCCCCTACGAGCAGTACTTC. It yields the protein CASSPPSRRGGPYEQYF.

V gene TRBV10-2 combines with J gene TRBJ2-7, with a weak D call TRBD1 (6 bases). There are 11 residues in the CDR3. Germline loops: CDR1 WSHSY, CDR2 SAAADI. Trimming took 6 bases from V and 4 from J, leaving 7 bases between them. The CDR3 loop reads CASRDSYEQYF. The CDR3 coding sequence is TGCGCCAGCAGGGACAGTTACGAGCAGTACTTC.

The chain uses TRBV11-2 and TRBJ2-2; D gene uncertain. CDR3 length equals 17 residues. Looked up from germline, CDR1 is SGHAT and CDR2 is FQNNGV. Deletions cut 0 bases from V and 2 bases from J, with 13 bases between. The CDR3 DNA follows: TGTGCCAGCAGCTTAGATCGATTTCACACAAACACCGGGGAGCTGTTTTTT. It is translated as CASSLDRFHTNTGELFF.

A single count supports this clone. The rearrangement uses TRBV6-5 and TRBJ2-3; the D is unclear. V was pared by 4 bases and J by 8 bases, with 13 bases between. Germline lookup yields CDR1 MNHEY and CDR2 SVGAGI. The CDR3 loop spans 13 amino acids. The CDR3 nucleotides are TGTGCCAGCAGTTCCCCAGCTATGGGTACGCAGTATTTT. As protein: CASSSPAMGTQYF.

This chain uses TRBV15 with TRBJ1-4; D gene ambiguous. The CDR3 totals 13 residues. Deletions cut 1 base from V and 7 bases from J, with 7 bases between. Germline CDR1 and CDR2: LNHNV and YYDKDF (reference sequence). CDR3 bases: TGTGCCACCAGCAGAGGACATCTTGAAAAACTGTTTTTT. It yields the protein CATSRGHLEKLFF.

This chain uses TRBV9 with TRBJ1-2; the D is unclear. Trimming shortened V by 3 bases and J by 1 base, and 13 bases separated the two germline ends. Germline CDR1 reads SGDLS; CDR2 reads YYNGEE. The CDR3 is made up of 15 amino acids. CDR3 nucleotide sequence: TGTGCCAGCAGCGACACCGGAGGGAGTAACTATGGCTACACCTTC. Protein: CASSDTGGSNYGYTF.

This clone was seen just once. The J gene is TRBJ1-1, the V gene TRBV10-3; D is unresolved. The CDR3 runs to 12 residues. V was trimmed by 10 bases and J by 3 bases, leaving 12 bases between them. The germline V gene encodes CDR1 ENHRY and CDR2 SYGVKD. CDR3 DNA: TGTGCCACCGGCCTCCTGGACACTGAAGCTTTCTTT. Its protein product is CATGLLDTEAFF.

The rearrangement uses TRBV5-1 and TRBJ1-5; D remains unclear. Germline CDR1 is SGHRS and CDR2 is YFSETQ. This CDR3 comprises 14 residues. Between the trimmed V and J ends, which lost 0 bases and 2 bases, there was a span of 6 bases. The CDR3 DNA is TGCGCCAGCAGCTTGGAGGGTGGCAATCAGCCCCAGCATTTT. This sequence encodes CASSLEGGNQPQHF.

The rearrangement joins TRBV5-1 to TRBJ2-1; D is unclear. V gave up 4 bases and J gave up 3 bases, with 11 bases separating them. Germline loops: CDR1 SGHRS, CDR2 YFSETQ. The length of the CDR3 is 14 residues. CDR3 coding DNA: TGCGCCAGCAGCCGACCGAAGGGCTACAATGAGCAGTTCTTC. It specifies CASSRPKGYNEQFF.

The J gene is TRBJ1-1, the V gene TRBV18; D possibly corresponds to TRBD1 (5 bases). The CDR3 totals 14 residues. V was clipped by 3 bases and J by 5 bases, with 13 bases between them. The V gene's germline CDR1 is KGHSH and CDR2 LQKENI. The CDR3 sequence is CASSPRGDGTEAFF. The CDR3, as DNA: TGTGCCAGCTCACCCCGGGGGGATGGTACTGAAGCTTTCTTT.

The chain recombines TRBV19 with TRBJ2-6; D unresolved. Trimming removed 1 base at V and 0 bases at J, with 13 bases between. CDR1 LNHDA and CDR2 SQIVND come from the germline V gene (reference sequence). This CDR3 contains 18 residues. The CDR3 loop reads CASSIGPPRSSGANVLTF. CDR3 nucleotides: TGTGCCAGTAGTATAGGCCCCCCCAGGAGCTCTGGGGCCAACGTCCTGACTTTC.